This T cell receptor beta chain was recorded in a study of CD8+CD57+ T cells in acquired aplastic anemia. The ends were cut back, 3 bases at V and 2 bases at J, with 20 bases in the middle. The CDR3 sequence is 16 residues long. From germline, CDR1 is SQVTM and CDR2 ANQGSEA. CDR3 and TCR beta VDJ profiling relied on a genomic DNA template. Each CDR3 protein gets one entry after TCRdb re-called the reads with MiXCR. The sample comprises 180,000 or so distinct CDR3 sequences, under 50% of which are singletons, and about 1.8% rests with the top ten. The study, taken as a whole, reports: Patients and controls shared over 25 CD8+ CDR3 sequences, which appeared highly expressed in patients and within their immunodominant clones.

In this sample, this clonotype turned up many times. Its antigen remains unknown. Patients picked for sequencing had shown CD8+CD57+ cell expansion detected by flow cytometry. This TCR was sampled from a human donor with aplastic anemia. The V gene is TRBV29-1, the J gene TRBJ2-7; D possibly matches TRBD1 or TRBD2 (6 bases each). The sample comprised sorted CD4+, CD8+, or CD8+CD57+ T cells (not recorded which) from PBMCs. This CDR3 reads CSVDGGATGLTYEQYF. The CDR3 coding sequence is TGCAGCGTTGACGGGGGCGCTACGGGATTGACCTACGAGCAGTACTTC.